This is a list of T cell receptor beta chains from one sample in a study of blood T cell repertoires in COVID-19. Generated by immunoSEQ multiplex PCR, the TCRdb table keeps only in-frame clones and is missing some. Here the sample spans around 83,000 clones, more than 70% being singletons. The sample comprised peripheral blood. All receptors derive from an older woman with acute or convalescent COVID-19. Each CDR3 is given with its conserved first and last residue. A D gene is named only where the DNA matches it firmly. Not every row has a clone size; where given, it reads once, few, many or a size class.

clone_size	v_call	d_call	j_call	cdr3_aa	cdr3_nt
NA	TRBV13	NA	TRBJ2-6	CASSHITDSSLSSGANVLTF	TGTGCCAGCAGCCATATCACAGACAGTTCCCTCAGCTCTGGGGCCAACGTCCTGACTTTC
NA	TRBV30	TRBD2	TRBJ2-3	CAWRLAGATDTQYF	TGTGCCTGGAGGCTAGCGGGAGCGACAGATACGCAGTATTTT
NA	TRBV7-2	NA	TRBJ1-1	CASSLAPGQNTEAFF	TGTGCCAGCAGCTTAGCTCCGGGACAGAACACTGAAGCTTTCTTT
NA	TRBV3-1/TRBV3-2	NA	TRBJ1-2	CASSQDLTRNYGYTF	TGTGCCAGCAGCCAAGATTTGACCAGGAACTATGGCTACACCTTC
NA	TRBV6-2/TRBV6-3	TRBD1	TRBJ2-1	CASSWTGTNEQFF	TGTGCCAGCAGTTGGACAGGGACCAATGAGCAGTTCTTC
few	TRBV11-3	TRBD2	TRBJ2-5	CASSSGGYGTQYF	TGTGCCAGCAGCTCGGGGGGATACGGAACCCAGTACTTC
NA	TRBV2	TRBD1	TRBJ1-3	CASSSQGQAGNTIYF	TGTGCCAGCAGTTCCCAGGGACAGGCAGGAAACACCATATATTTT
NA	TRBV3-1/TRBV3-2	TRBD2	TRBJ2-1	CASSQGSGDSDEQFF	TGTGCCAGCAGCCAAGGGAGCGGGGATTCCGATGAGCAGTTCTTC
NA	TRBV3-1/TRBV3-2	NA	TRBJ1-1	CASSRSREAEAFF	TGTGCCAGCAGCCGCTCCAGGGAGGCTGAAGCTTTCTTT
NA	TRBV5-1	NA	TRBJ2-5	CASSSVGMPEETQYF	TGCGCCAGCAGCTCCGTCGGGATGCCCGAAGAGACCCAGTACTTC
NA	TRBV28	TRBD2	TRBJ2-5	CASSKWGGETQYF	TGTGCCAGCAGTAAATGGGGGGGGGAGACCCAGTACTTC
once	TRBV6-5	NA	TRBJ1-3	CASSRDREAGNTIYF	TGTGCCAGCAGCCGAGACAGAGAAGCTGGAAACACCATATATTTT
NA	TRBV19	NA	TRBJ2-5	CASSIAGVRETQYF	TGTGCCAGTAGTATAGCGGGGGTACGGGAGACCCAGTACTTC
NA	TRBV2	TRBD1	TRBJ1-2	CASSPNDRDYGYTF	TGTGCCAGCTCTCCTAACGACAGGGACTATGGCTACACCTTC
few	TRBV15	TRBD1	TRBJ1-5	CATSRGGTGGQPQHF	TGTGCCACCAGCAGAGGAGGGACAGGGGGCCAGCCCCAGCATTTT
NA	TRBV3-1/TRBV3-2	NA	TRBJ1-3	CASSHRGSGNTIYF	TGTGCCAGCAGCCATCGGGGGTCTGGAAACACCATATATTTT
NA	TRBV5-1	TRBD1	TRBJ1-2	CASSFRTGGAEGYTF	TGCGCCAGCAGCTTCCGAACAGGGGGCGCGGAAGGCTACACCTTC
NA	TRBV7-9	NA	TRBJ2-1	CASSSHANYNEQFF	TGTGCCAGCAGCTCCCACGCGAACTACAATGAGCAGTTCTTC
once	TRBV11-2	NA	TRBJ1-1	CASSLDRAGAMAFF	TGTGCCAGCAGCTTAGATAGGGCAGGGGCGATGGCTTTCTTT
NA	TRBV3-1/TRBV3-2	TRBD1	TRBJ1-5	CASSPLGTANQPQHF	TGTGCCAGCAGCCCCCTCGGGACAGCTAATCAGCCCCAGCATTTT
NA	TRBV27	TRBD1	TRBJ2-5	CASSLRTGNQETQYF	TGTGCCAGCAGTCTCCGGACAGGGAATCAGGAGACCCAGTACTTC
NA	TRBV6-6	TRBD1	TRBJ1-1	CASSPPDRGITEAFF	TGTGCCAGCAGTCCGCCTGACAGGGGGATCACTGAAGCTTTCTTT
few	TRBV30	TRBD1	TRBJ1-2	CAWSVTPPDRGAYGYTF	TGTGCCTGGAGTGTAACCCCTCCTGACAGGGGGGCGTATGGCTACACCTTC
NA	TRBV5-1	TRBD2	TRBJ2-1	CASRGGSSSNEQFF	TGCGCCAGCAGAGGCGGGAGTTCTAGCAATGAGCAGTTCTTC
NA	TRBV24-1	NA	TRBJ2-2	CAIGQYTGELFF	TGTGCCATCGGACAGTACACCGGGGAGCTGTTTTTT
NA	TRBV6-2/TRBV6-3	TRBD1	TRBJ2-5	CASSWDSPETQYF	TGTGCCAGCAGTTGGGACAGCCCGGAGACCCAGTACTTC
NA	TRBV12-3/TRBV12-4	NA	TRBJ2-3	CASSPSTDTQYF	TGTGCCAGCAGCCCGAGCACAGATACGCAGTATTTT
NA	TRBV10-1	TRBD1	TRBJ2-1	CASGTGYNEQFF	TGCGCCAGCGGGACAGGTTACAATGAGCAGTTCTTC
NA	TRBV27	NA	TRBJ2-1	CASSLLEGAHHEQFF	TGTGCCAGCAGTTTATTGGAGGGGGCGCATCATGAGCAGTTCTTC
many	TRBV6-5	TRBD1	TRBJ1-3	CASSSRGRGNTIYF	TGTGCCAGCAGTTCGAGGGGGCGAGGAAACACCATATATTTT
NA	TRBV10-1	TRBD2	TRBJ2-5	CASSEATSGSWETQYF	TGCGCCAGCAGTGAGGCGACTAGCGGGAGTTGGGAGACCCAGTACTTC
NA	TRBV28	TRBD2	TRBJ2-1	CASSLPHLTGGEQFF	TGTGCCAGCAGTTTACCTCACTTAACGGGAGGCGAGCAGTTCTTC
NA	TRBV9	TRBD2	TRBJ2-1	CASSVVAGPYNEQFF	TGTGCCAGCAGCGTAGTAGCGGGCCCCTACAATGAGCAGTTCTTC
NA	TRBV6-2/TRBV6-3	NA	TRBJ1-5	CASSYNSGNQPQHF	TGTGCCAGCAGTTACAACAGTGGCAATCAGCCCCAGCATTTT
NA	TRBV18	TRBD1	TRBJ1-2	CASSPAGQGTSGYTF	TGTGCCAGCTCACCGGCTGGACAGGGGACTAGTGGCTACACCTTC
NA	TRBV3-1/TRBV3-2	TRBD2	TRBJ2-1	CASSQWASGSPENNEQFF	TGTGCCAGCAGCCAATGGGCTAGCGGGAGTCCAGAGAACAATGAGCAGTTCTTC
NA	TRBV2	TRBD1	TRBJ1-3	CASIRTGMVENTIYF	TGTGCCAGCATTAGGACAGGGATGGTAGAGAACACCATATATTTT
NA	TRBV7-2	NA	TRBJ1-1	CASSWRGSGMNTEAFF	TGTGCCAGCAGCTGGCGGGGGAGCGGCATGAACACTGAAGCTTTCTTT
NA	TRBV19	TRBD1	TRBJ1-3	CASSPQTGGSGNTIYF	TGTGCCAGTAGTCCACAGACAGGGGGCTCTGGAAACACCATATATTTT
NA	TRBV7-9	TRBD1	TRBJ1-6	CASSLQGASPLHF	TGTGCCAGCAGCTTACAGGGGGCGTCACCCCTCCACTTT
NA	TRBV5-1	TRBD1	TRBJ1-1	CASSPTGTGGYTEAFF	TGCGCCAGCAGCCCCACCGGGACAGGGGGGTACACTGAAGCTTTCTTT
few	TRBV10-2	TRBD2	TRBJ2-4	CASRVSSGGAKNIQYF	TGCGCCAGCAGAGTTTCTAGCGGGGGAGCCAAAAACATTCAGTACTTC
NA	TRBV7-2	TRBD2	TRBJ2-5	CASSPRTSGQETQYF	TGTGCCAGCAGCCCAAGGACTAGCGGGCAAGAGACCCAGTACTTC
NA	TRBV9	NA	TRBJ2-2	CASSPDRPTGELFF	TGTGCCAGCAGCCCCGACAGGCCCACCGGGGAGCTGTTTTTT
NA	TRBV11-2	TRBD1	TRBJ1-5	CASSLTGVQPQHF	TGTGCCAGCAGCTTAACAGGGGTCCAGCCCCAGCATTTT
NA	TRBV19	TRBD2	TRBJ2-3	CASSIRAGVSTDTQYF	TGTGCCAGTAGTATCCGAGCGGGAGTGAGCACAGATACGCAGTATTTT
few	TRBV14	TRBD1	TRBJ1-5	CASSPGQALALQPQHF	TGTGCCAGCAGCCCGGGACAGGCCCTGGCTCTTCAGCCCCAGCATTTT
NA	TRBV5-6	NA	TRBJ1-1	CASSLLFRRTANTEAFF	TGTGCCAGCAGCTTGTTATTTCGGCGGACAGCCAACACTGAAGCTTTCTTT